These 13 T cell receptor beta chains share one sample of origin, sequenced in a study of blood T cell repertoires in COVID-19 (dated by TCRdb to 2020 to 2021). Library prep was done by the immunoSEQ multiplex PCR assay. TCRdb retrieved this table from immuneACCESS and kept in-frame rearrangements only. Not all clones are present; in checked studies, unresolved V genes account for under half, and no reason is known for the remainder. The sample table lists 110,000 or so clones, 90% of them with a count of one. Jointly, the top ten make up 4% to 5.5% of the sample. Sequenced material: peripheral blood. The receptors were sampled from a woman in her fifties or sixties with acute or convalescent COVID-19.

The V call is TRBV14, the J call TRBJ1-1; possibly TRBD1 for D (5 bases). Trimming stripped 2 bases from V and 3 bases from J, with 10 bases between. The CDR3 is 14 amino acids. The germline gives CDR1 SGHDN, CDR2 FVKESK. CDR3 region: CASSQRGRYTEAFF. In DNA form, the CDR3 reads TGTGCCAGCAGCCAAAGGGGCCGATACACTGAAGCTTTCTTT.

This chain's CDR3 is CASSQAGDRSGANVLTF. CDR3 DNA sequence: TGTGCCAGCAGCCAAGCAGGGGATCGCTCTGGGGCCAACGTCCTGACTTTC. The chain carries TRBV3-1 (or the pseudogene TRBV3-2) and TRBJ2-6, with TRBD1 as a possible D gene (6 bases). This CDR3 is 17 amino acids long. Trimming pared 1 base from V and 0 bases from J, leaving 10 bases between. Per the germline V gene, CDR1 is LGHDT and CDR2 is YNNKEL (reference sequence).

CDR3 sequence reads: CASSQTKRVDTGELFF. The CDR3 DNA follows: TGCGCCAGCAGTCAAACGAAGCGGGTAGACACCGGGGAGCTGTTTTTT. V usage is TRBV23-1 and J usage is TRBJ2-2, with D maybe TRBD2 (6 bases). TRBV23-1 is annotated as an ORF whose role is uncertain. This CDR3 contains 16 residues. V gave up 2 bases and J gave up 3 bases, with 13 bases separating them.

This chain links TRBV14 with TRBJ1-6; D unresolved. With 1 base removed from V and 0 bases from J, the gap between germline ends came to 10 bases. This CDR3 is 17 amino acids long. Per germline, CDR1 SGHDN and CDR2 FVKESK. The CDR3 protein is CASSQGSDLSYNSPLHF. The DNA for the CDR3 is TGTGCCAGCAGCCAAGGTTCAGATCTCTCCTATAATTCACCCCTCCACTTT.

The chain employs TRBV27 and TRBJ1-1; D is possibly TRBD1 (6 bases). The V end lost 5 bases, the J end lost 0 bases, and 7 bases lay between the germline ends. Germline loops: CDR1 MNHEY, CDR2 SMNVEV (reference sequence). This CDR3 is built from 13 residues. CDR3 region: CASSGGLNTEAFF. CDR3 DNA sequence: TGTGCCAGCAGTGGGGGCTTGAACACTGAAGCTTTCTTT.

This clone was seen only a few times. V usage is TRBV2 and J usage is TRBJ1-5, with TRBD1 identical over 7 bases. Germline-derived CDR1 and CDR2 are SNHLY and FYNNEI. The CDR3 has 14 amino acids. V lost 6 bases to trimming and J lost 6 bases; unmatched junction nucleotides: 8. CDR3 in DNA: TGTGCCAGCAGGCCAACAGGGGTTACTCAGCCCCAGCATTTT. Amino acid sequence: CASRPTGVTQPQHF.

The chain has TRBV6-2 or TRBV6-3 and TRBJ2-4; D possibly corresponds to TRBD1 (6 bases). Germline lookup yields CDR1 MNHEY and CDR2 SVGEGT. The germline V and J ends were trimmed by 3 bases and 4 bases, with 13 bases remaining between them. CDR3 length equals 15 residues. CDR3 amino acids: CASSYTPDRKNIQYF. For the CDR3, the DNA is TGTGCCAGCAGTTATACGCCGGACAGAAAAAACATTCAGTACTTC.

V and J are TRBV27 and TRBJ1-6; 11 nucleotides agree with TRBD1. J gave up 12 bases and V 6 bases, and 10 bases lay outside the gene matches. The CDR3 runs 15 residues. Germline assignment: CDR1 MNHEY and CDR2 SMNVEV (reference sequence). CDR3 sequence: CASRTGTGGNRPLHF. CDR3 coding DNA: TGTGCCAGCAGAACCGGGACAGGGGGAAATAGACCCCTCCACTTT.

This clone occurred once. The chain has TRBV7-6 and TRBJ1-5; no definite D call. Germline V lookup: CDR1 SGHVS, CDR2 FNYEAQ. The CDR3 runs 15 residues. Trimming pared 1 base from V and 0 bases from J, leaving 7 bases between. CDR3 nucleotides: TGTGCCAGCAGCTTAGAGGCGGATAGCAATCAGCCCCAGCATTTT. Its translation is CASSLEADSNQPQHF.

This rearrangement joins TRBV4-1 to TRBJ1-2, with D unclear. CDR3 length: 14 residues. V dropped 5 bases and J dropped 1 base, with 11 bases sitting between them. From germline, CDR1 is MGHRA and CDR2 YSYEKL. In DNA form, the CDR3 reads TGCGCCAGCAGCTATATCCCCCGTAACTATGGCTACACCTTC. Translation gives CASSYIPRNYGYTF.

The genes are TRBV2 and TRBJ2-3, with D perhaps TRBD2 (6 bases). Germline loops: CDR1 SNHLY, CDR2 FYNNEI. The CDR3 length is 14 residues. The germline V and J ends were trimmed by 7 bases and 1 base, with 12 bases remaining between them. The CDR3 spells CASNREEGTDTQYF. The CDR3 nucleotides are TGTGCCAGCAATAGGGAGGAAGGCACAGATACGCAGTATTTT.

The chain carries TRBV7-2 and TRBJ2-7; no clear D. The CDR3 runs to 14 residues. V lost 5 bases and J lost 3, with 14 bases in between. Looked up from germline, CDR1 is SGHTA and CDR2 is FQGNSA. The DNA for the CDR3 is TGTGCCAGCAGCGCTGCGGAACTCCACTACGAGCAGTACTTC. Amino acid sequence: CASSAAELHYEQYF. The full variable domain, in which reference TRBV7-2 and TRBJ2-7 provide the parts outside the CDR3, is GAGVSQSPSNKVTEKGKDVELRCDPISGHTALYWYRQSLGQGLEFLIYFQGNSAPDKSGLPSDRFSAERTGGSVSTLTIQRTQQEDSAVYLCASSAAELHYEQYFGPGTRLTVT.

The chain has TRBV3-1 (or the pseudogene TRBV3-2) and TRBJ2-5; D is unclear. CDR3 length: 13 amino acids. Trimming took off 3 bases at V and 5 bases at J, with 10 bases between the two ends. Germline V gives CDR1 LGHDT, CDR2 YNNKEL (reference sequence). This CDR3 reads CASSQAVRETQYF. For the CDR3, the DNA is TGTGCCAGCAGCCAGGCGGTCCGGGAGACCCAGTACTTC.